This T cell receptor (beta chain) is from a study of cytomegalovirus exposure and HLA in healthy donors. Study findings and constraints: 164 TCR beta chains were listed as cytomegalovirus-associated. Later analysis suggested most CMV-associated TCR beta chains were HLA-restricted. In vitro, three CMV-associated chains proved specific for CMV antigens. In an earlier analysis, productive rearrangement rates for most beta V segments clustered near 87% or 30%.

A multiplex PCR was run with 60 Vbeta primers and 13 Jbeta primers. The protocol was immunoSEQ multiplex PCR, while the TCRdb copy is restricted to in-frame clones and leaves out a portion. Of 85,000 to 95,000 clones in the sample, around 80% were seen once. CDR3 length equals 14 residues. The ends lost 5 bases at V and 10 bases at J; junction bases unmatched: 9. Per the germline V gene, CDR1 is SGHTA and CDR2 is FQGTGA. This clone was counted between two and nine times. Its antigen is as yet unknown. This clonotype was sampled from a man aged 25 to 45 in good health and CMV-seropositive. This chain links TRBV7-3 with TRBJ2-1, with TRBD2 matching 9 bases. The specimen was PBMCs. Here the CDR3 reads CASSERGAASEQFF. CDR3 nucleotide sequence: TGTGCCAGCAGCGAGCGGGGGGCCGCCTCCGAGCAGTTCTTC.